The entry below describes one T cell receptor beta chain. This CDR3 is built from 13 residues. With 7 bases removed from V and 3 bases from J, the gap between germline ends came to 11 bases. Germline V gene lookup returns CDR1 KGHDR and CDR2 SFDVKD. The source of the sample is a study of T-cell memory formation after mild COVID-19. 5'RACE primed at constant segments yielded TCR alpha and TCR beta cDNA libraries bearing sample barcodes and UMIs. TCRdb itself ran the 5' RACE reads through MiXCR, one entry per CDR3 protein. The sample records approximately 210,000 distinct CDR3 sequences, around 20% being singletons.

The TCR originated in an adult woman who had mild COVID-19 (a few samples of this study predate the infection). Cell type and time point are not known. V and J are TRBV24-1 and TRBJ2-5, with a weak D call TRBD1 (6 bases). The sample taken for sequencing was PBMCs or a T cell subset sorted from them (not recorded which). The CDR3 here is CATSTGIEETQYF. The CDR3 coding sequence is TGTGCCACCAGCACAGGGATAGAAGAGACCCAGTACTTC.